This TCR beta chain was identified during a study of T cells in women clearing cervical HPV infection. Each participant carried one incident cervical HPV16 infection only. Dot-blot hybridization genotyped cervical HPV amplified with MY09/MY11 PCR. About this clone: The sequenced fragment ends 3 residues before the CDR3 boundary, so the rest is inferred from the germline J gene.

CDR3 length equals 15 residues. Germline CDR1 reads SNHLY; CDR2 reads FYNNEI. The germline V and J ends were trimmed by 3 bases and 4 bases, with 15 bases remaining between them. The data were produced by immunoSEQ multiplex PCR, yet TCRdb's version contains in-frame clones alone and is incomplete. The sample shows approximately 17,000 clones, and about 10% sits with its ten largest clones. Material: blood buffy coat. The chain employs TRBV2 and TRBJ1-2; weak D call: TRBD1 (5 bases). The sequence came from a woman aged 18-70 years with a cervical HPV16 infection that either progressed to CIN3+ or cleared (not recorded which). This CDR3 reads CASSEKSFGGYGYTF. The CDR3 bases that were read are TGTGCCAGCAGTGAGAAATCCTTCGGGGGCTATGGC.